The present T cell receptor (beta chain) was sequenced within a study of blood T cell repertoires in COVID-19. Looking at the study overall: Both acute and convalescent COVID-19 samples were obtained from the United States, Italy and Spain. Sources were T cells, B-cell-depleted T cells, or PBMCs; the material itself was cDNA or gDNA.

The age range of participants was about 18 to 100 years, with residence in about 25 US areas. Germline V CDR1 and CDR2: SNHLY, FYNNEI. Trimming shortened V by 8 bases and J by 6 bases, and 11 bases separated the two germline ends. The CDR3 is 11 amino acids. In the original processing: How many nucleated cells were present was estimated from reference gene primer amplification. TCRdb keeps only in-frame clones here, not all; method: immunoSEQ multiplex PCR. V and J calls and clone size are copied from that table; D and trimming were computed from the DNA. The data show a few hundred thousand clones, around 90% seen once.

What was sequenced was PBMCs or T cells enriched from blood (not recorded which). The receptor comes from a woman aged 18-29 years with acute COVID-19. V is TRBV2 and J is TRBJ2-7; D ambiguous. The DNA for the CDR3 is TGTGCCAGCCTAGAGGAAGTCGAGCAGTACTTC. Translation: CASLEEVEQYF.